This TCR beta chain comes out of a study of glioma-infiltrating T cells after dendritic cell vaccination. Across the study: Glioblastoma patients came from Phase I and II dendritic cell vaccination trials.

The sample's time point: after dendritic cell vaccination, including at tumor progression/relapse. J lost 0 bases, V lost 0 bases, and 8 bases had no gene match. The CDR3 contains 17 residues. CDR1 is SGDLS, CDR2 YYNGEE, per germline. The immunoSEQ assay amplified TCRB CDR3 from up to 2 ug DNA. The primer mix had 60 V beta and 13 J beta primers. The table came from immunoSEQ multiplex PCR; TCRdb's copy has only in-frame clones and leaves some out. The data show some 91,000 clones, roughly four fifths seen once. This specimen was blood, taken after dendritic cell vaccination. The V gene is TRBV9, the J gene TRBJ1-2, with TRBD1 matching over 7 bases. The clonotype comes from a human donor with glioblastoma. CDR3 sequence (DNA): TGTGCCAGCAGCGTAGTCGTTGGGACAGCTACTAACTATGGCTACACCTTC. It translates to CASSVVVGTATNYGYTF.